This entry lists 20 T cell receptor beta chains sequenced from one sample in a study of blood T cell repertoires in COVID-19. The method was immunoSEQ multiplex PCR; TCRdb's version includes in-frame clones alone and lacks a portion of them. The table lists around 77,000 clones, approximately 89% of them singletons. Sequencing was performed on peripheral blood. The receptors were gathered from an elderly man with acute or convalescent COVID-19.

This chain connects TRBV18 to TRBJ1-5, with D possibly TRBD1 on 6 matching bases. The germline V gene encodes CDR1 KGHSH and CDR2 LQKENI. V was shortened by 3 bases and J by 6 bases, with 18 bases between the two germline ends. The CDR3 loop spans 16 amino acids. Here the CDR3 reads CASSPELQGSGQPQHF. The CDR3 nucleotides read TGTGCCAGCTCACCCGAACTACAGGGATCTGGTCAGCCCCAGCATTTT.

The CDR3 region is CASRYGQGFEAFF. For the CDR3, the DNA is TGTGCCAGCAGGTATGGACAGGGGTTTGAAGCTTTCTTT. J is TRBJ1-1 and V is TRBV6-5; 9 positions agree with TRBD1. Germline V gene sequence: CDR1 MNHEY, CDR2 SVGAGI. V lost 6 bases and J lost 7; bases outside the gene matches: 6. CDR3 length: 13 residues.

This rearrangement joins TRBV7-9 to TRBJ2-2, with 9 bases identical to TRBD1. Germline loops: CDR1 SEHNR, CDR2 FQNEAQ (reference sequence). The CDR3 totals 17 residues. Trimming cost V 1 base and J 3 bases; bases outside gene matches: 6. The DNA of the CDR3 is TGTGCCAGCAGCTTAGGGACAGGGGCTCTGGACACCGGGGAGCTGTTTTTT. The encoded protein is CASSLGTGALDTGELFF.

In its sample, this clone was seen many times. This chain uses TRBV7-8 with TRBJ2-5, with 12 bases matching TRBD2. The CDR3 loop spans 14 amino acids. J was trimmed by 5 bases and V by 6 bases; bases with no gene match: 4. CDR1 and CDR2 from the germline V gene are SGHVS and FQNEAQ. The CDR3 sequence is CASRSTSGRETQYF. The DNA of the CDR3 is TGTGCCAGCAGGTCAACTAGCGGGAGGGAGACCCAGTACTTC.

The chain carries TRBV19 and TRBJ1-3; unclear D gene. The V gene's germline CDR1 is LNHDA and CDR2 SQIVND (reference sequence). The CDR3 spans 17 residues. V shed 5 bases and J shed 0 bases, with 17 bases lying between them. CDR3 loop: CASSPWTGVHSGNTIYF. CDR3 sequence (DNA): TGTGCCAGTAGTCCATGGACCGGGGTCCACTCTGGAAACACCATATATTTT.

The chain joins TRBV10-3 to TRBJ2-3, with 10 positions matching TRBD1. Germline CDR1 reads ENHRY; CDR2 reads SYGVKD. The CDR3 spans 15 residues. V lost 1 base to trimming and J lost 5 bases; unmatched junction nucleotides: 3. CDR3 amino acids: CAISEFGQGEDTQYF. The CDR3 DNA reads as TGTGCCATCAGTGAGTTCGGACAGGGGGAAGATACGCAGTATTTT.

The chain's CDR3 is CASSQGGSSTDTQYF. For the CDR3, the DNA is TGTGCCAGCAGCCAGGGGGGCTCTTCCACAGATACGCAGTATTTT. The V call is TRBV9, the J call TRBJ2-3; D may be TRBD1 (7 bases). The V end lost 4 bases, the J end lost 2 bases, and 14 bases lay between the germline ends. Germline values: CDR1 SGDLS, CDR2 YYNGEE. The CDR3 covers 15 residues.

This clone occurred once. The chain uses TRBV7-2 and TRBJ1-2; possible D gene TRBD1, 6 bases. The germline V gene encodes CDR1 SGHTA and CDR2 FQGNSA. With 6 bases removed from V and 1 base from J, the gap between germline ends came to 15 bases. The CDR3 runs to 15 residues. For the CDR3, the DNA is TGTGCCAGCAGTCTCCCGGGACACCTTAACTATGGCTACACCTTC. This sequence encodes CASSLPGHLNYGYTF.

V usage is TRBV19 and J usage is TRBJ2-1, with D perhaps matching TRBD1 (5 bases). Trimming removed 3 bases at V and 5 bases at J, with 14 bases between. CDR1 is LNHDA, CDR2 SQIVND, per germline (reference sequence). CDR3 size: 15 residues. Here the CDR3 reads CASSIRQSWDNEQFF. CDR3 bases: TGTGCCAGTAGTATTAGACAGAGTTGGGACAATGAGCAGTTCTTC.

This clone was seen more than once but under ten times. The rearrangement links TRBV5-1 to TRBJ1-4, with D possibly matching TRBD1 (5 bases). Germline CDR1 and CDR2: SGHRS and YFSETQ. The CDR3 has 15 amino acids. Trimming removed 1 base at V and 0 bases at J, with 7 bases between. CDR3 sequence (DNA): TGCGCCAGCAGCTTGAGGGGTGCAACTAATGAAAAACTGTTTTTT. Amino acid sequence: CASSLRGATNEKLFF.

The rearrangement uses TRBV19 and TRBJ2-2, with 10 bases fitting TRBD1. Germline V gene data show CDR1 as LNHDA and CDR2 as SQIVND (reference sequence). This CDR3 contains 17 residues. V dropped 0 bases and J dropped 4; count of bases not matched to a gene: 5. The CDR3 DNA reads as TGTGCCAGTAGTATAGATCTGACAGGGGGCTCCACCGGGGAGCTGTTTTTT. Its translation: CASSIDLTGGSTGELFF.

The J gene is TRBJ2-1, the V gene TRBV9, with D uncertain. Trimming stripped 7 bases from V and 8 bases from J, with 10 bases between. The CDR3 sequence is 11 residues long. CDR1 SGDLS and CDR2 YYNGEE come from the germline V gene. CDR3 nucleotide sequence: TGTGCCAGCGCTGGAGTCGATGAGCAGTTCTTC. The encoded protein is CASAGVDEQFF.

This chain joins TRBV7-2 and TRBJ2-3, with 9 bases that match TRBD2. Germline lookup yields CDR1 SGHTA and CDR2 FQGNSA. This CDR3 region has 17 residues. The ends lost 0 bases at V and 9 bases at J; junction bases unmatched: 13. The CDR3 loop is CASSLASGGPGIDTQYF. CDR3 coding DNA: TGTGCCAGCAGCTTAGCCAGCGGGGGGCCGGGGATTGACACGCAGTATTTT.

The rearrangement joins TRBV28 to TRBJ1-1; 9 nucleotides align to TRBD1. Trimming at V came to 6 bases and at J to 0 bases, leaving 11 bases not matched to a gene. CDR1 and CDR2 from the germline V gene are MDHEN and SYDVKM. The CDR3 totals 17 residues. The CDR3 reads CASSEPGQGLMNTEAFF. The DNA of the CDR3 is TGTGCCAGCAGCGAACCGGGACAGGGCCTAATGAACACTGAAGCTTTCTTT.

V and J are TRBV19 and TRBJ1-3; D remains ambiguous. Trimming took off 6 bases at V and 0 bases at J, with 6 bases between the two ends. The CDR3 spans 13 residues. The germline V gene encodes CDR1 LNHDA and CDR2 SQIVND (reference sequence). The CDR3 loop reads CASRDYSGNTIYF. CDR3 sequence (DNA): TGTGCCAGTAGGGACTACTCTGGAAACACCATATATTTT.

The chain links TRBV5-4 to TRBJ1-6; TRBD1 is a possible D gene (6 bases). CDR3 length: 14 amino acids. Looked up from germline, CDR1 is SGHNT and CDR2 is YYREEE (reference sequence). With 2 bases removed from V and 8 bases from J, the gap between germline ends came to 11 bases. The DNA for the CDR3 is TGTGCCAGCAGCTTCCCACAGGGAGATTCACCCCTCCACTTT. It specifies CASSFPQGDSPLHF.

The rearrangement uses TRBV18 and TRBJ1-5; weak D call: TRBD1 (5 bases). Germline CDR1 reads KGHSH; CDR2 reads LQKENI. V lost 3 bases, J lost 0 bases, and 15 bases lay in between. This CDR3 is built from 17 residues. The CDR3 coding sequence is TGTGCCAGCTCACCGGGGCCGTCCGGCCTTAGCAATCAGCCCCAGCATTTT. It specifies CASSPGPSGLSNQPQHF.

The genes are TRBV18 and TRBJ2-3, with D possibly matching TRBD2 (5 bases). V lost 0 bases and J lost 6, with 7 bases in between. Per germline, CDR1 KGHSH and CDR2 LQKENI. The CDR3 length is 13 residues. The CDR3 spells CASSPPGVDTQYF. Written as DNA, the CDR3 is TGTGCCAGCTCACCACCGGGAGTGGATACGCAGTATTTT. The full variable domain, with the rest looked up from reference TRBV18 and TRBJ2-3, is NAGVMQNPRHLVRRRGQEARLRCSPMKGHSHVYWYRQLPEEGLKFMVYLQKENIIDESGMPKERFSAEFPKEGPSILRIQQVVRGDSAAYFCASSPPGVDTQYFGPGTRLTVL.

The V call is TRBV19, the J call TRBJ2-7; no firm D call. The CDR3 extends over 14 amino acids. Deletions cut 4 bases from V and 0 bases from J, with 10 bases between. CDR1 is LNHDA and CDR2 is SQIVND in the germline V gene (reference sequence). CDR3 DNA: TGTGCCAGTAGTAAGTCCTCAGGCTCCTACGAGCAGTACTTC. Translation gives CASSKSSGSYEQYF. The whole variable domain, filled in from reference TRBV19 and TRBJ2-7, reads DGGITQSPKYLFRKEGQNVTLSCEQNLNHDAMYWYRQDPGQGLRLIYYSQIVNDFQKGDIAEGYSVSREKKESFPLTVTSAQKNPTAFYLCASSKSSGSYEQYFGPGTRLTVT.

This rearrangement joins TRBV19 to TRBJ1-6; 7 bases align to TRBD1. J gave up 7 bases and V 6 bases, and 9 bases lay outside the gene matches. This CDR3 comprises 15 residues. Germline CDR1 reads LNHDA; CDR2 reads SQIVND (reference sequence). The CDR3 DNA sequence: TGTGCCAGTAGACGACAGGGCCCCGAGAATTCACCCCTCCACTTT. It codes for CASRRQGPENSPLHF.